This T cell receptor (beta chain) came from a study of OX40 agonist ivuxolimab in advanced cancers. Findings and caveats of the study: CD4+ and CD8+ blood T cells expanded clonally by week 6 at 0.1 to 3.0 mg/kg. Low clonal expansion, among the lowest seen, marked partial responders at 0.1-3.0 mg/kg.

Germline CDR1 is PRHDT and CDR2 is FYEKMQ (reference sequence). The ends were cut back, 2 bases at V and 1 base at J, with 13 bases in the middle. The CDR3 contains 16 residues. In regard to this clone: The antigen is unknown.

Measured with immunoSEQ multiplex PCR; TCRdb has only the in-frame clones, and not every one. Of tens of thousands of clones in the sample, around 93% were seen once. The TCR comes from an adult with an advanced solid tumor such as melanoma, head and neck, liver or kidney cancer. The chain has TRBV13 and TRBJ2-3, with D hard to call. The sequenced sample was CD4+ or CD8+ T cells sorted from blood, obtained in a trial of the OX40 agonist ivuxolimab. The CDR3 loop reads CASSLRGWQGTDTQYF. The CDR3 DNA follows: TGTGCCAGCAGCTTAAGAGGATGGCAGGGCACAGATACGCAGTATTTT.